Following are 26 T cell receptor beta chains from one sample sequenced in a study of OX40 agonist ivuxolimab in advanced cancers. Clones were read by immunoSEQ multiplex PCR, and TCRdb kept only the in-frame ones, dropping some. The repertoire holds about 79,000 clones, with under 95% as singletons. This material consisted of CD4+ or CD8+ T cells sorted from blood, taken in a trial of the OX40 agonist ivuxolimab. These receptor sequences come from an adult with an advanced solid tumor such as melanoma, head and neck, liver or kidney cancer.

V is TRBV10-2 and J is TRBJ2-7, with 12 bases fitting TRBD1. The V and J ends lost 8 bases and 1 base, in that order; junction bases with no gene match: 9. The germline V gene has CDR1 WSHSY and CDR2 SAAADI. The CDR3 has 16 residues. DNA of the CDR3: TGCGCCAGCTCTGGGACAGGGGGCGCCGGGTCCTACGAGCAGTACTTC. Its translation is CASSGTGGAGSYEQYF.

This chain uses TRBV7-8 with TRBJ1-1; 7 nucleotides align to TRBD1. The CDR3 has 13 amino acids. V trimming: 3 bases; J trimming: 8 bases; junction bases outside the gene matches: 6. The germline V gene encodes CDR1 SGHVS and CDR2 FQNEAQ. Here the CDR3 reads CASSFPGTDEAFF. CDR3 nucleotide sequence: TGTGCCAGCAGCTTCCCTGGGACAGACGAAGCTTTCTTT.

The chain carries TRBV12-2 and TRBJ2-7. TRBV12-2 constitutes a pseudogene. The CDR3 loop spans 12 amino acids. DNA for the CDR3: TGTGCAAGTCGCTTAGAATATGGCGAGCAGTACTTC. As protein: CASRLEYGEQYF.

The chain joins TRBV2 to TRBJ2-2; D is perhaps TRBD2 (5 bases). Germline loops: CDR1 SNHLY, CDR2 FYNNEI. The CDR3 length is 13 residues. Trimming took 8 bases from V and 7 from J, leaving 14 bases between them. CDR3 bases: TGTGCCAGCGAGGGCGCGTCGGGCGGGGAGCTGTTTTTT. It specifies CASEGASGGELFF.

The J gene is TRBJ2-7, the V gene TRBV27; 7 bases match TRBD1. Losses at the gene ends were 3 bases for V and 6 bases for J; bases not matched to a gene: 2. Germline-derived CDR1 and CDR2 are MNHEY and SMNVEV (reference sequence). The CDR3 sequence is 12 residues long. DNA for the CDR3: TGTGCCAGCAGTTTGACAGGGCTCGAGCAGTACTTC. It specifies CASSLTGLEQYF.

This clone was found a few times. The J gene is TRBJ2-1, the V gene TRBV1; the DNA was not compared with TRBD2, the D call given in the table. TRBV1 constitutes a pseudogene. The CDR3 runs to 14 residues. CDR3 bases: TGCACCTGCAAGAGGGGGGGTACCTACAATGAGCAGTTCTTC. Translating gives CTCKRGGTYNEQFF.

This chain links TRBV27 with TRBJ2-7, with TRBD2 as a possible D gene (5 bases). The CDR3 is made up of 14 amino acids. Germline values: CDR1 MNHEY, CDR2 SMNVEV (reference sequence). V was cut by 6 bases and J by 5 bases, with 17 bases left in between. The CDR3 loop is CASSLMGSSDEQYF. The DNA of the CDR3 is TGTGCCAGCAGCCTAATGGGGAGTAGCGACGAGCAGTACTTC.

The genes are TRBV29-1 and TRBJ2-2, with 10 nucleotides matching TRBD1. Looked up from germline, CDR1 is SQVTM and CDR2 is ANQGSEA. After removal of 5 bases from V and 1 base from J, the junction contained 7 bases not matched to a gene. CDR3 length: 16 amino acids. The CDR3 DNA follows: TGCAGCGTTTCTCCGGGACAGGGGCGGAACACCGGGGAGCTGTTTTTT. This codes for CSVSPGQGRNTGELFF.

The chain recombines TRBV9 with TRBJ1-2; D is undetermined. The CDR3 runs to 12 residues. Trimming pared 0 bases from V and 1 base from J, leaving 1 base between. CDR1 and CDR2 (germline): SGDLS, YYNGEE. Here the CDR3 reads CASSVGNYGYTF. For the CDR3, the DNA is TGTGCCAGCAGCGTAGGTAACTATGGCTACACCTTC.

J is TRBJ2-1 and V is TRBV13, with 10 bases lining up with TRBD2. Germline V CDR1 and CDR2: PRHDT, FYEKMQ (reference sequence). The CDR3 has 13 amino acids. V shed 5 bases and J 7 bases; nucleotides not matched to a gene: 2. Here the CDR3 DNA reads TGTGCCAGCAGCATAGCGGGGGGAAATGAGCAGTTCTTC. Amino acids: CASSIAGGNEQFF.

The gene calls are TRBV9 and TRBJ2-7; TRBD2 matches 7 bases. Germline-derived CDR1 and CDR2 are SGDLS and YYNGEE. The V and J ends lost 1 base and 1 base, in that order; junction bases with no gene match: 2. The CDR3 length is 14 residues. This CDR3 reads CASSVTGGSYEQYF. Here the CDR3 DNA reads TGTGCCAGCAGCGTAACCGGGGGGTCCTACGAGCAGTACTTC.

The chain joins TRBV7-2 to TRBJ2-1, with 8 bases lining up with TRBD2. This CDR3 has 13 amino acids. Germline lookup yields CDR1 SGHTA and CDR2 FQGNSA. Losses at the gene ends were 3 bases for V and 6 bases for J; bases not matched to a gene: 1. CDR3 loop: CASSFGRANEQFF. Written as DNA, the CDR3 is TGTGCCAGCAGCTTCGGGAGGGCCAATGAGCAGTTCTTC.

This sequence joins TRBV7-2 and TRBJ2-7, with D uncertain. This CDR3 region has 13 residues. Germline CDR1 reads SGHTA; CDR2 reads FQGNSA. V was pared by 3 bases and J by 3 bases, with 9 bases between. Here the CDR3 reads CASSFSLIYEQYF. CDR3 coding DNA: TGTGCCAGCAGCTTCAGCCTCATCTACGAGCAGTACTTC.

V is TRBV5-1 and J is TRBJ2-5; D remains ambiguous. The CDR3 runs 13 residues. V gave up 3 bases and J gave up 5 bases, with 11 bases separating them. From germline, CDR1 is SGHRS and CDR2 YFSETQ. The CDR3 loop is CASSWSHGETQYF. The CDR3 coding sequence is TGCGCCAGCAGCTGGTCGCATGGGGAGACCCAGTACTTC.

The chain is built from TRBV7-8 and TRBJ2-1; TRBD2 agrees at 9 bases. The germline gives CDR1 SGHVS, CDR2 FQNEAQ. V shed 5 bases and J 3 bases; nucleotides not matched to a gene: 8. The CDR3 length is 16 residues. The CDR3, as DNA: TGTGCCAGCAGCCCCGTGAGCGGGGGGTTCTACAATGAGCAGTTCTTC. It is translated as CASSPVSGGFYNEQFF. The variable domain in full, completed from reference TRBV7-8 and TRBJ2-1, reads GAGVSQSPRYKVAKRGQDVALRCDPISGHVSLFWYQQALGQGPEFLTYFQNEAQLDKSGLPSDRFFAERPEGSVSTLKIQRTQQEDSAVYLCASSPVSGGFYNEQFFGPGTRLTVL.

This chain's CDR3 is CASSLSQGSGTEAFF. DNA for the CDR3: TGTGCCAGCAGTTTATCGCAGGGTTCGGGCACTGAAGCTTTCTTT. The chain carries TRBV27 and TRBJ1-1; possible D gene TRBD1, 5 bases. The V end was cut by 0 bases, the J end by 4 bases, with 12 bases between. The length of the CDR3 is 15 residues. In germline, CDR1 is MNHEY, CDR2 SMNVEV (reference sequence).

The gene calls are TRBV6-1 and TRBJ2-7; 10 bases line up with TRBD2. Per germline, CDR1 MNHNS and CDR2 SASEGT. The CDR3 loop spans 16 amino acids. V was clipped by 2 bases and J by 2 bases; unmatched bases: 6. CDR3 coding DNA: TGTGCCAGCAGTGAATATCGGACTAGCGGTCCCTACGAGCAGTACTTC. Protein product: CASSEYRTSGPYEQYF.

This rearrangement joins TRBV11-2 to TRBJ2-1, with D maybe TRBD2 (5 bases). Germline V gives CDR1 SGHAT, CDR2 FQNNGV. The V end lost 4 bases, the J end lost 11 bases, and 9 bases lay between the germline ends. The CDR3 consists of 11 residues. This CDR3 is CASSSSGKQFF. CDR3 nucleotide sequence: TGTGCCAGCAGCTCTTCCGGGAAGCAGTTCTTC.

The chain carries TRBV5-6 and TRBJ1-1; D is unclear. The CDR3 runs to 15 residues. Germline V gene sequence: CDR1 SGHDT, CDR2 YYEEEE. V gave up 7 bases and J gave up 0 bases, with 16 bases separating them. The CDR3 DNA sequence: TGTGCCAGCGAGGGTGGGGAGGAGATGAACACTGAAGCTTTCTTT. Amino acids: CASEGGEEMNTEAFF.

The CDR3: CASSVAGGLEKLFF. The CDR3 DNA follows: TGTGCCAGCAGCGTGGCGGGGGGGCTAGAAAAACTGTTTTTT. V usage is TRBV9 and J usage is TRBJ1-4; possibly TRBD1 for D (6 bases). Trimming took off 2 bases at V and 8 bases at J, with 13 bases between the two ends. The CDR3 totals 14 residues. Germline CDR1 is SGDLS and CDR2 is YYNGEE.

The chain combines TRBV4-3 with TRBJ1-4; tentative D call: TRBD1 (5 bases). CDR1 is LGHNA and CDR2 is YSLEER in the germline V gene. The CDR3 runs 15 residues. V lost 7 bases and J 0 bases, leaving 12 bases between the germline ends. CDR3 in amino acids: CASTAGQSTNEKLFF. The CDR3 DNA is TGCGCCAGCACCGCGGGGCAGTCAACTAATGAAAAACTGTTTTTT.

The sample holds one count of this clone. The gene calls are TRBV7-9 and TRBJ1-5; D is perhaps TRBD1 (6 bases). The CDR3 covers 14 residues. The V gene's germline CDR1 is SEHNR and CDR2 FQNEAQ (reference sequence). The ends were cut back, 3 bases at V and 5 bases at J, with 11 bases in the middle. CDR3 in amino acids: CASSFGTSDQPQHF. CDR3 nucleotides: TGTGCCAGCAGCTTTGGGACATCCGATCAGCCCCAGCATTTT.

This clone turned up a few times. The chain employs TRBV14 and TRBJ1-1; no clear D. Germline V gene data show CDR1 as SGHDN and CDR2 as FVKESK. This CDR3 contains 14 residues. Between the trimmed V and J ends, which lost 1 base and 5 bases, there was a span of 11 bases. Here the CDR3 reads CASSQAMGWTEAFF. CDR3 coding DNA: TGTGCCAGCAGCCAAGCCATGGGGTGGACTGAAGCTTTCTTT.

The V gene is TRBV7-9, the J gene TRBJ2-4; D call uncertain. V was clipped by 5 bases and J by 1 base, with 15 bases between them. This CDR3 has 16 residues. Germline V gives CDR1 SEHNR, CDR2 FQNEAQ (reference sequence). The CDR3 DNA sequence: TGTGCCAGCAGCAATGTTTTGGCGTCGGCCAAAAACATTCAGTACTTC. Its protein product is CASSNVLASAKNIQYF. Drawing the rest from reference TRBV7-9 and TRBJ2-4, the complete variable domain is DTGVSQNPRHKITKRGQNVTFRCDPISEHNRLYWYRQTLGQGPEFLTYFQNEAQLEKSRLLSDRFSAERPKGSFSTLEIQRTEQGDSAMYLCASSNVLASAKNIQYFGAGTRLSVL.

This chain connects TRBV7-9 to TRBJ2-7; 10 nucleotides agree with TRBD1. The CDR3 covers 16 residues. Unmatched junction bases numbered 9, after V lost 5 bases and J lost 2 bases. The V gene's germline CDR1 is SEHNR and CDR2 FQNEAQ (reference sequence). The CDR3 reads CASSTTRTGGPYEQYF. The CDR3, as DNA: TGTGCCAGCAGCACCACGCGGACAGGGGGACCCTACGAGCAGTACTTC.

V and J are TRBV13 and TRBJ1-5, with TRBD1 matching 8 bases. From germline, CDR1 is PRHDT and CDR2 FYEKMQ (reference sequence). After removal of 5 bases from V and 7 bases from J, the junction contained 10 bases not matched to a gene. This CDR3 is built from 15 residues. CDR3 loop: CASSARGTGAQPQHF. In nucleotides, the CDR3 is TGTGCCAGCAGCGCAAGAGGGACAGGTGCCCAGCCCCAGCATTTT.